The rows below give T cell receptor beta chains drawn from one sample of a study of shared clonotypes between healthy human individuals. Assay used: immunoSEQ multiplex PCR; TCRdb lists only in-frame clones, some missing. Here the sample spans about 820,000 clones, around 92% being singletons. Sequenced sample: naive CD8+ T cells sorted from blood. The receptors were sampled from a young man in good health. The CDR3 runs from the conserved cysteine through the conserved F or W. The order of the fields is V gene, clone size, J gene, D gene, CDR3 DNA, CDR3 protein. The D gene is left open where the match is weak. Size is omitted from some rows. Given values are once, few, many or a class for expanded clones.

V gene: TRBV10-1; clone size: .; J gene: TRBJ2-1; D gene: .; CDR3 DNA: TGCGCCAGCACTAGGGGTGGTGAGCAGTTCTTC; CDR3 protein: CASTRGGEQFF
V gene: TRBV7-6; clone size: .; J gene: TRBJ2-1; D gene: .; CDR3 DNA: TGTGCCAGCAGCGGATTAGCATTCGGCGATGAGCAGTTCTTC; CDR3 protein: CASSGLAFGDEQFF
V gene: TRBV29-1; clone size: .; J gene: TRBJ2-1; D gene: TRBD1; CDR3 DNA: TGCAGCGTGATGGGACAGGGGTTTAGGAATGAGCAGTTCTTC; CDR3 protein: CSVMGQGFRNEQFF
V gene: TRBV13; clone size: .; J gene: TRBJ2-1; D gene: TRBD2; CDR3 DNA: TGTGCCAGCAGCTTAGGCCGGGAGGGATACAATGAGCAGTTCTTC; CDR3 protein: CASSLGREGYNEQFF
V gene: TRBV4-1; clone size: .; J gene: TRBJ2-7; D gene: TRBD2; CDR3 DNA: TGCGCCAGCAGCCAAGCCTCGGGACTAGCGGTCCTCGAGCAGTACTTC; CDR3 protein: CASSQASGLAVLEQYF
V gene: TRBV5-1; clone size: .; J gene: TRBJ2-3; D gene: .; CDR3 DNA: TGCGCCAGCAGCCCGGGGGCTATCAACACAGATACGCAGTATTTT; CDR3 protein: CASSPGAINTDTQYF
V gene: TRBV7-6; clone size: .; J gene: TRBJ2-5; D gene: .; CDR3 DNA: TGTGCCAGCAGCTCCCGGGACACCGAAGAGACCCAGTACTTC; CDR3 protein: CASSSRDTEETQYF
V gene: TRBV27; clone size: .; J gene: TRBJ2-1; D gene: TRBD2; CDR3 DNA: TGTGCCAGCAGTCCCCTAGCGGGAGACGGGTACAATGAGCAGTTCTTC; CDR3 protein: CASSPLAGDGYNEQFF
V gene: TRBV7-9; clone size: .; J gene: TRBJ1-1; D gene: .; CDR3 DNA: TGTGCCAGCAGCCTCCCGGAGAACACTGAAGCTTTCTTT; CDR3 protein: CASSLPENTEAFF
V gene: TRBV7-9; clone size: .; J gene: TRBJ2-2; D gene: TRBD2; CDR3 DNA: TGTGCCAGCAGCTTAGGTGGGAGGGCCAGGACCGGGGAGCTGTTTTTT; CDR3 protein: CASSLGGRARTGELFF
V gene: TRBV6-1; clone size: .; J gene: TRBJ2-5; D gene: TRBD1; CDR3 DNA: TGTGCCAGCAGTGAGTACACAGGGGTATACCAAGAGACCCAGTACTTC; CDR3 protein: CASSEYTGVYQETQYF
V gene: TRBV27; clone size: .; J gene: TRBJ2-7; D gene: .; CDR3 DNA: TGTGCCAGCAGTCGCCAGGAAACCTACGAGCAGTACTTC; CDR3 protein: CASSRQETYEQYF
V gene: TRBV9; clone size: once; J gene: TRBJ2-1; D gene: TRBD2; CDR3 DNA: TGTGCCAGCAGCGTACCCGGACTAGCCGGCAATGAGCAGTTCTTC; CDR3 protein: CASSVPGLAGNEQFF
V gene: TRBV11-2; clone size: .; J gene: TRBJ2-1; D gene: TRBD2; CDR3 DNA: TGTGCCAGCAGCACCGTTGGGACTAGCGGGAGCGGTGAGCAGTTCTTC; CDR3 protein: CASSTVGTSGSGEQFF
V gene: TRBV29-1; clone size: .; J gene: TRBJ2-1; D gene: TRBD2; CDR3 DNA: TGCAGCCCTGTCGTGGCGGGAGATAGGAATGAGCAGTTCTTC; CDR3 protein: CSPVVAGDRNEQFF
V gene: TRBV4-1; clone size: once; J gene: TRBJ2-7; D gene: TRBD2; CDR3 DNA: TGCGCCAGCAGCCAAGGGACTAGCGTAACCTACGAGCAGTACTTC; CDR3 protein: CASSQGTSVTYEQYF
V gene: TRBV18; clone size: few; J gene: TRBJ2-2; D gene: .; CDR3 DNA: TGTGCCAGCTCAAACACCGGGGAGCTGTTTTTT; CDR3 protein: CASSNTGELFF
V gene: TRBV15; clone size: once; J gene: TRBJ2-5; D gene: .; CDR3 DNA: TGTGCCACCAGCCTCCGGGCTAGCAGCTTTGAGACCCAGTACTTC; CDR3 protein: CATSLRASSFETQYF
V gene: TRBV28; clone size: .; J gene: TRBJ1-1; D gene: .; CDR3 DNA: TGTGCCAGCTCAGGGGCAAGGGAAGCTTTCTTT; CDR3 protein: CASSGAREAFF
V gene: TRBV29-1; clone size: .; J gene: TRBJ2-3; D gene: .; CDR3 DNA: TGCAGCGTTCCTACGGGGGCTCGCACAGATACGCAGTATTTT; CDR3 protein: CSVPTGARTDTQYF
V gene: TRBV11-3; clone size: once; J gene: TRBJ1-1; D gene: TRBD1; CDR3 DNA: TGTGCCAGCAGCAGGCAAGGGACAGCCCCTGAAGCTTTCTTT; CDR3 protein: CASSRQGTAPEAFF
V gene: TRBV7-8; clone size: .; J gene: TRBJ2-5; D gene: .; CDR3 DNA: TGTGCCAGCAGCTTAGCGCGCGTGAAAGAGACCCAGTACTTC; CDR3 protein: CASSLARVKETQYF
V gene: TRBV7-9; clone size: once; J gene: TRBJ2-1; D gene: TRBD1; CDR3 DNA: TGTGCCAGCAGCCGGACAGGGGGCGGAGGGAAATACAATGAGCAGTTCTTC; CDR3 protein: CASSRTGGGGKYNEQFF
V gene: TRBV9; clone size: .; J gene: TRBJ1-4; D gene: .; CDR3 DNA: TGTGCCAGCAGCCCGATTGCAGGGGAAAAACTGTTTTTT; CDR3 protein: CASSPIAGEKLFF
V gene: TRBV7-8; clone size: .; J gene: TRBJ2-5; D gene: .; CDR3 DNA: TGTGCCAGCAGCTCCCTGCGGGTCCAAGAGACCCAGTACTTC; CDR3 protein: CASSSLRVQETQYF
V gene: TRBV5-5; clone size: .; J gene: TRBJ2-7; D gene: TRBD1; CDR3 DNA: TGTGCCAGCAGCTTGGGGACAGGGGTTTACGAGCAGTACTTC; CDR3 protein: CASSLGTGVYEQYF
V gene: TRBV2; clone size: once; J gene: TRBJ2-3; D gene: .; CDR3 DNA: TGTGCCTCCCCGGATTTGGGCACAGATACGCAGTATTTT; CDR3 protein: CASPDLGTDTQYF
V gene: TRBV7-9; clone size: .; J gene: TRBJ2-1; D gene: .; CDR3 DNA: TGTGCAGCGGGCGAGCAGCCCGCTTACAATGAGCAGTTCTTC; CDR3 protein: CAAGEQPAYNEQFF
V gene: TRBV29-1; clone size: .; J gene: TRBJ2-1; D gene: .; CDR3 DNA: TGCAGCGTTGAAGATATCAGTCAGGATTACAATGAGCAGTTCTTC; CDR3 protein: CSVEDISQDYNEQFF
V gene: TRBV5-1; clone size: .; J gene: TRBJ2-2; D gene: .; CDR3 DNA: TGCGCCAGCAGCTCTCCCTACACCGGGGAGCTGTTTTTT; CDR3 protein: CASSSPYTGELFF
V gene: TRBV28; clone size: .; J gene: TRBJ1-2; D gene: TRBD1; CDR3 DNA: TGTGCCAGCAGTTCTGATACATCGACAGGGAGATCCTATGGCTACACCTTC; CDR3 protein: CASSSDTSTGRSYGYTF
V gene: TRBV29-1; clone size: once; J gene: TRBJ2-1; D gene: TRBD2; CDR3 DNA: TGCAGCGGAGAAGGGGCTAGCGGAGCTCTGGGTGAGCAGTTCTTC; CDR3 protein: CSGEGASGALGEQFF
V gene: TRBV4-3; clone size: .; J gene: TRBJ1-5; D gene: .; CDR3 DNA: TGCGCCAGCAGCCAAGATGTTGTACAGGCGGGTCAGCCCCAGCATTTT; CDR3 protein: CASSQDVVQAGQPQHF
V gene: TRBV7-6; clone size: .; J gene: TRBJ2-1; D gene: .; CDR3 DNA: TGTGCCAGCAGCCCGGGACTTGGCCCCATTTATGAGCAGTTCTTC; CDR3 protein: CASSPGLGPIYEQFF
V gene: TRBV29-1; clone size: .; J gene: TRBJ2-1; D gene: TRBD2; CDR3 DNA: TGCAGCGTTGAAAGAGAGGCTAGCGGGAGTAATGAGCAGTTCTTC; CDR3 protein: CSVEREASGSNEQFF
V gene: TRBV10-2; clone size: .; J gene: TRBJ2-7; D gene: TRBD2; CDR3 DNA: TGCGCCAGCAGTGAGGCGGGAGCGACCTACGAGCAGTACTTC; CDR3 protein: CASSEAGATYEQYF
V gene: TRBV7-2; clone size: .; J gene: TRBJ2-3; D gene: .; CDR3 DNA: TGTGCCAGCAGCTCCGTGTTGACCCCCGCACATGATACGCAGTATTTT; CDR3 protein: CASSSVLTPAHDTQYF
V gene: TRBV9; clone size: .; J gene: TRBJ2-1; D gene: .; CDR3 DNA: TGTGCCAGCAGCGCCCTACCGGGACCCGACAATGAGCAGTTCTTC; CDR3 protein: CASSALPGPDNEQFF
V gene: TRBV7-2; clone size: .; J gene: TRBJ2-7; D gene: TRBD1; CDR3 DNA: TGTGCCAGCAGTCAAAGACAGGGGCTCTCCTACGAGCAGTACTTC; CDR3 protein: CASSQRQGLSYEQYF
V gene: TRBV27; clone size: .; J gene: TRBJ2-7; D gene: TRBD2; CDR3 DNA: TGTGCCAGCAGTTTAGCGGGAGCGGCGAACGAGCAGTACTTC; CDR3 protein: CASSLAGAANEQYF
V gene: TRBV29-1; clone size: .; J gene: TRBJ1-2; D gene: TRBD1; CDR3 DNA: TGCAGCGTTGATCCACCGGGACAGGGGGATGGCTACACCTTC; CDR3 protein: CSVDPPGQGDGYTF
V gene: TRBV27; clone size: .; J gene: TRBJ1-1; D gene: .; CDR3 DNA: TGTGCCAGCAGTTTGGGGCTAGGGGGCACTGAAGCTTTCTTT; CDR3 protein: CASSLGLGGTEAFF